The 23 T cell receptor beta chains below all came from one sample that was sequenced in a study of shared clonotypes between healthy human individuals. The protocol was immunoSEQ multiplex PCR, while the TCRdb copy is restricted to in-frame clones and leaves out a portion. The repertoire holds some 1 million clones, roughly 80% seen once, with less than 1.5% in the top ten. Sequences were obtained from memory CD4+ T cells sorted from blood. Subset specified: CD45RA-negative fraction. These receptors all come from a man aged 18 to 29 in good health.

This sequence joins TRBV5-3 and TRBJ1-6; D is perhaps TRBD1 (5 bases). TRBV5-3 is an open reading frame, and its role is uncertain. Trimming shortened V by 4 bases and J by 7 bases, and 12 bases separated the two germline ends. The CDR3 runs 14 residues. CDR3 amino acids: CARSLRQNNSPLHF. DNA of the CDR3: TGTGCCAGAAGCCTGAGACAGAACAATTCACCCCTCCACTTT.

For this clone: The sample has other DNA sequences that encode this CDR3 too. The chain carries TRBV5-1 and TRBJ2-5, with D hard to call. This CDR3 contains 12 residues. The V gene lost 0 bases and the J gene lost 4 bases, with 4 bases spanning the gap. The germline CDR1 and CDR2 sequences are SGHRS and YFSETQ. In nucleotides, the CDR3 is TGCGCCAGCAGCTTGGGCCTAGAGACCCAGTACTTC. Its protein is CASSLGLETQYF.

J is TRBJ2-3 and V is TRBV28, with D possibly TRBD2 on 6 matching bases. V was pared by 2 bases and J by 4 bases, with 16 bases between. The CDR3 covers 16 residues. The germline V gene encodes CDR1 MDHEN and CDR2 SYDVKM. This CDR3 is CASSLPLGGKSDTQYF. CDR3 nucleotides: TGTGCCAGCAGTTTACCCCTAGGCGGGAAGTCAGATACGCAGTATTTT.

This chain joins TRBV19 and TRBJ2-6; D gene uncertain. The CDR3 has 15 residues. V lost 1 base and J 2 bases, leaving 6 bases between the germline ends. Looked up from germline, CDR1 is LNHDA and CDR2 is SQIVND (reference sequence). The CDR3 DNA follows: TGTGCCAGTAGTATAGTTCGGGCTGGGGCCAACGTCCTGACTTTC. Its protein is CASSIVRAGANVLTF.

V usage is TRBV5-8 and J usage is TRBJ2-3; tentatively, D is TRBD1 (6 bases). This CDR3 contains 14 residues. CDR1 SGHTS and CDR2 YDEGEE come from the germline V gene. V was clipped by 4 bases and J by 3 bases, with 12 bases between them. Here the CDR3 reads CASSLQGLTDTQYF. The CDR3, as DNA: TGTGCCAGCAGCCTACAGGGTTTAACAGATACGCAGTATTTT.

This clone was detected a few times. The V call is TRBV18, the J call TRBJ2-7; D is possibly TRBD2 (5 bases). Germline V CDR1 and CDR2: KGHSH, LQKENI. The CDR3 runs to 16 residues. Trimming left V 0 bases short and J 6 bases short, with 18 bases between. The CDR3: CASSPPLGGISGEQYF. Written as DNA, the CDR3 is TGTGCCAGCTCACCACCTCTTGGCGGAATAAGCGGCGAGCAGTACTTC.

This sequence joins TRBV18 and TRBJ1-2, with TRBD1 as a possible D gene (5 bases). Germline V gives CDR1 KGHSH, CDR2 LQKENI. Trimming pared 3 bases from V and 3 bases from J, leaving 14 bases between. CDR3 length: 15 amino acids. The CDR3 DNA follows: TGTGCCAGCTCACCGATTTACGGGGGGGACTATGGCTACACCTTC. Translated: CASSPIYGGDYGYTF.

The CDR3 spells CASSQPGGLGLAEGVAKNIQYF. CDR3 bases: TGCGCCAGCAGCCAACCGGGGGGGCTCGGACTAGCGGAAGGGGTAGCCAAAAACATTCAGTACTTC. The V call is TRBV4-3, the J call TRBJ2-4; 10 bases line up with TRBD2. The CDR3 consists of 22 residues. The J segment lost 0 bases and the V segment lost 2 bases, leaving 19 bases of the junction unmatched. Per germline, CDR1 LGHNA and CDR2 YSLEER.

The gene calls are TRBV2 and TRBJ2-5; D gene unclear. The closer fit of TRBJ2-7 to the DNA end suggests the J call may be wrong. The CDR3 is made up of 11 amino acids. Per the germline V gene, CDR1 is SNHLY and CDR2 is FYNNEI. The CDR3 protein is CASSVDHEQYF. The DNA of the CDR3 is TGTGCCAGCAGTGTGGACCACGAGCAGTACTTC.

This clone was seen only a few times. The J gene is TRBJ2-3, the V gene TRBV6-5; 7 positions agree with TRBD2. This CDR3 has 13 amino acids. CDR1 is MNHEY and CDR2 is SVGAGI in the germline V gene. Germline trimming cut 5 bases from V and 2 bases from J; bases unmatched to any gene: 1. The CDR3 protein is CASSTSDTDTQYF. DNA of the CDR3: TGTGCCAGCAGTACTAGCGACACAGATACGCAGTATTTT.

Notes on this clone: Compared with germline, one end of the junction differs, possibly owing to a read error. Here the CDR3 DNA reads TGTGCTAGCAGCTTAGGGACAGGGAACACCGGGGAGCTGTTTTTT. Protein product: CASSLGTGNTGELFF. This chain joins TRBV7-7 and TRBJ2-2; 8 nucleotides match TRBD1. The length of the CDR3 is 15 residues. In germline, CDR1 is SSHAT, CDR2 FNYEAQ (reference sequence).

This clone was observed at least ten times. This chain joins TRBV6-1 and TRBJ2-5; the D is unclear. The V and J ends lost 3 bases and 5 bases respectively, with 7 bases between them. There are 12 residues in the CDR3. In germline, CDR1 is MNHNS, CDR2 SASEGT. The CDR3 DNA reads as TGTGCCAGCAGTGAGTGGGCGGAGACCCAGTACTTC. This sequence encodes CASSEWAETQYF.

V is TRBV11-2 and J is TRBJ2-7, with D uncertain. Trimming removed 1 base at V and 3 bases at J, with 10 bases between. The CDR3 sequence is 14 residues long. Germline CDR1 and CDR2: SGHAT and FQNNGV. In nucleotides, the CDR3 is TGTGCCAGCAGCTTAGTTGGGCCGGTCTACGAGCAGTACTTC. It yields the protein CASSLVGPVYEQYF.

The chain employs TRBV19 and TRBJ1-2; 10 nucleotides line up with TRBD1. The V gene's germline CDR1 is LNHDA and CDR2 SQIVND (reference sequence). V was clipped by 5 bases and J by 6 bases; unmatched bases: 6. The length of the CDR3 is 14 residues. CDR3 loop: CASSLPGQGNGYTF. DNA of the CDR3: TGTGCCAGTAGTCTGCCGGGACAGGGGAATGGCTACACCTTC.

This clone was detected only a few times. This chain connects TRBV5-4 to TRBJ2-7, with 10 bases lining up with TRBD1. The germline V gene encodes CDR1 SGHNT and CDR2 YYREEE (reference sequence). The CDR3 length is 14 residues. V was clipped by 6 bases and J by 2 bases; unmatched bases: 5. This chain's CDR3 is CASTRDRGPYEQYF. The CDR3 DNA sequence: TGTGCCAGCACCCGGGACAGGGGCCCCTACGAGCAGTACTTC.

The chain has TRBV5-1 and TRBJ1-1, with a possible D match to TRBD1 (6 bases). The CDR3 is 14 residues long. Germline CDR1 SGHRS, CDR2 YFSETQ. The ends were cut back, 3 bases at V and 1 base at J, with 10 bases in the middle. DNA for the CDR3: TGCGCCAGCAGCTGGACAGCGGGGAACACTGAAGCTTTCTTT. It codes for CASSWTAGNTEAFF.

In its sample, this clone was seen once. The V call is TRBV23-1, the J call TRBJ1-5; weak D call: TRBD1 (6 bases). TRBV23-1 belongs to the ORF category, with a function that is uncertain. This CDR3 is built from 18 residues. V was pared by 6 bases and J by 1 base, with 22 bases between. In DNA, the CDR3 is TGCGCCAGCAGAAAGCGGGACACCCCTTATGGGAGCAATCAGCCCCAGCATTTT. Residues: CASRKRDTPYGSNQPQHF.

V gene TRBV5-1 combines with J gene TRBJ1-3; 8 bases line up with TRBD1. CDR3 length equals 14 residues. J lost 6 bases, V lost 3 bases, and 5 bases had no gene match. Germline CDR1 is SGHRS and CDR2 is YFSETQ. CDR3 DNA sequence: TGCGCCAGCAGCTCCGGACAGGGCTCAAACACCATATATTTT. It encodes CASSSGQGSNTIYF. Full variable domain (missing parts from reference TRBV5-1 and TRBJ1-3): KAGVTQTPRYLIKTRGQQVTLSCSPISGHRSVSWYQQTPGQGLQFLFEYFSETQRNKGNFPGRFSGRQFSNSRSEMNVSTLELGDSALYLCASSSGQGSNTIYFGEGSWLTVV.

This chain links TRBV11-2 with TRBJ2-7; the D call may be TRBD1 or TRBD2 (5 bases each). Between the trimmed V and J ends, which lost 4 bases and 7 bases, there was a span of 14 bases. The CDR3 loop spans 13 amino acids. Germline loops: CDR1 SGHAT, CDR2 FQNNGV. The CDR3 reads CASSWYRDGEQYF. In DNA, the CDR3 is TGTGCCAGCAGCTGGTATCGGGACGGAGAGCAGTACTTC.

This clone was detected only once. The V call is TRBV7-3, the J call TRBJ2-1, with 7 bases aligning to TRBD2. The CDR3 spans 14 residues. With V trimmed by 5 bases and J by 10 bases, 11 bases remained unmatched. Germline V gene sequence: CDR1 SGHTA, CDR2 FQGTGA. CDR3 in amino acids: CASSSARLAGEQFF. The CDR3 DNA follows: TGTGCCAGCAGCAGTGCCCGACTAGCCGGGGAGCAGTTCTTC.

V gene TRBV7-2 combines with J gene TRBJ1-4, with unresolved D. The CDR3 is made up of 16 amino acids. Deletions cut 4 bases from V and 6 bases from J, with 18 bases between. Germline V CDR1 and CDR2: SGHTA, FQGNSA. The CDR3 sequence is CASSSSRTVGDEKLFF. The CDR3 DNA follows: TGTGCCAGCAGCTCTTCGAGGACTGTTGGTGATGAAAAACTGTTTTTT.

This clone was picked up a small number of times. The chain links TRBV7-9 to TRBJ2-2; D might be TRBD2 (5 bases). The CDR3 runs 14 residues. Germline CDR1 reads SEHNR; CDR2 reads FQNEAQ (reference sequence). Trimming left V 5 bases short and J 6 bases short, with 13 bases between. The CDR3 reads CASSHNGESGELFF. CDR3 DNA sequence: TGTGCCAGCAGCCATAACGGGGAATCCGGGGAGCTGTTTTTT.

The V call is TRBV9, the J call TRBJ1-1; possibly TRBD1 for D (5 bases). Germline V gene sequence: CDR1 SGDLS, CDR2 YYNGEE. The CDR3 is made up of 14 amino acids. V lost 3 bases and J lost 1, with 10 bases in between. Here the CDR3 reads CASSGRDQNTEAFF. In DNA, the CDR3 is TGTGCCAGCAGCGGCCGGGACCAGAACACTGAAGCTTTCTTT.